This TCR beta chain was documented in a study of T cell responses to AZD1222 COVID-19 vaccine. Study findings and constraints: Unmutated variant regions are reportedly targeted by nearly half of spike-specific TCRs. Sampling that yielded the repertoires occurred only after the peak T cell response. Clonal diversity was possibly underestimated, and white British individuals and females predominated among donors.

The CDR3 has 16 amino acids. The germline V and J ends were trimmed by 5 bases and 7 bases, with 23 bases remaining between them. Germline V gene sequence: CDR1 SGHTA, CDR2 FQGNSA. On this clone itself: Its antigen is as yet unknown.

This table comes from immunoSEQ multiplex PCR, and its TCRdb copy is limited to in-frame clones, with some not included. The table includes under 95,000 clones, 70% to 90% detected once. Material: peripheral blood, obtained 28 days after the second AZD1222 dose. This clonotype originated in an adult who received the AZD1222 COVID-19 vaccine. The chain joins TRBV7-2 to TRBJ1-2; tentative D call: TRBD1 (5 bases). The CDR3 spells CASSPQAIRGSTGYTF. The CDR3 DNA reads as TGTGCCAGCAGCCCACAGGCCATTAGGGGATCCACTGGCTACACCTTC.